Below are 11 T cell receptor beta chains sequenced from a single sample in a study of OX40 agonist ivuxolimab in advanced cancers. Assay used: immunoSEQ multiplex PCR; TCRdb lists only in-frame clones, some missing. The sample lists some 45,000 clones, roughly 93% seen once, with around 20% in the top ten. Here the sequenced sample was CD4+ or CD8+ T cells sorted from blood, taken in a trial of the OX40 agonist ivuxolimab. Every receptor here comes from an adult with an advanced solid tumor such as melanoma, head and neck, liver or kidney cancer.

The rearrangement uses TRBV6-5 and TRBJ2-7, with 14 bases lining up with TRBD2. The CDR3 has 15 residues. The V gene's germline CDR1 is MNHEY and CDR2 SVGAGI. V dropped 7 bases and J dropped 7; count of bases not matched to a gene: 9. For the CDR3, the DNA is TGTGCCAGCACCAGACTAGCGGGGGGGCCAGCGGAGCAGTACTTC. Encoded protein: CASTRLAGGPAEQYF.

The J gene is TRBJ2-2, the V gene TRBV5-6; possible D gene TRBD2, 5 bases. This CDR3 has 13 amino acids. V lost 4 bases, J lost 2 bases, and 6 bases lay in between. In germline, CDR1 is SGHDT, CDR2 YYEEEE. In nucleotides, the CDR3 is TGTGCCAGCAGCCCGGGAAACACCGGGGAGCTGTTTTTT. This encodes CASSPGNTGELFF.

The gene calls are TRBV12-1 and TRBJ2-5; the D call in the table, TRBD2, was not verified against the DNA. TRBV12-1 is marked as a pseudogene. The CDR3 extends over 14 amino acids. CDR3 amino acids: CASSFLTSQETQYF. CDR3 nucleotides: TGTGCCAGCAGCTTTCTGACTAGCCAAGAGACCCAGTACTTC.

This clone was counted a single time. J is TRBJ2-3 and V is TRBV14, with TRBD1 identical over 7 bases. Germline values: CDR1 SGHDN, CDR2 FVKESK. CDR3 length equals 14 residues. The V segment lost 5 bases and the J segment 0 bases; nucleotides outside the gene matches: 2. CDR3 region: CASSGTVSTDTQYF. DNA for the CDR3: TGTGCCAGCAGCGGGACAGTTAGCACAGATACGCAGTATTTT.

For the CDR3, the DNA is TGTGCCAGCAGGGAACAGAGCTCCTATAATTCACCCCTCCACTTT. This sequence encodes CASREQSSYNSPLHF. The chain couples TRBV2 to TRBJ1-6, with D unresolved. The V end lost 6 bases, the J end lost 0 bases, and 9 bases lay between the germline ends. The germline CDR1 and CDR2 sequences are SNHLY and FYNNEI. The CDR3 loop spans 15 amino acids.

The chain links TRBV27 to TRBJ2-2; D is unresolved. Germline V lookup: CDR1 MNHEY, CDR2 SMNVEV (reference sequence). The CDR3 totals 13 residues. V shed 3 bases and J shed 6 bases, with 8 bases lying between them. This chain's CDR3 is CASSFPGPGELFF. The DNA for the CDR3 is TGTGCCAGCAGTTTCCCAGGCCCCGGGGAGCTGTTTTTT.

This chain links TRBV6-5 with TRBJ2-3; D unclear. The CDR3 runs to 14 residues. The germline V gene encodes CDR1 MNHEY and CDR2 SVGAGI. Trimming pared 1 base from V and 3 bases from J, leaving 8 bases between. CDR3 nucleotides: TGTGCCAGCAGTTACTTTGGGGTTACAGATACGCAGTATTTT. It encodes CASSYFGVTDTQYF.

Here the CDR3 DNA reads TGTGCCAGCAGCATCTCCTACGGGGCCTACAATGAGCAGTTCTTC. It is translated as CASSISYGAYNEQFF. This sequence joins TRBV13 and TRBJ2-1; D perhaps matches TRBD2 (5 bases). CDR1 is PRHDT, CDR2 FYEKMQ, per germline (reference sequence). CDR3 size: 15 residues. The ends were cut back, 5 bases at V and 2 bases at J, with 13 bases in the middle.

The chain joins TRBV27 to TRBJ2-2, with a possible D match to TRBD2 (6 bases). Trimming stripped 6 bases from V and 6 bases from J, with 11 bases between. The CDR3 is made up of 13 amino acids. Germline lookup yields CDR1 MNHEY and CDR2 SMNVEV (reference sequence). This CDR3 reads CASSFGGAGELFF. The DNA of the CDR3 is TGTGCCAGCAGCTTCGGGGGTGCCGGGGAGCTGTTTTTT.

The gene calls are TRBV7-9 and TRBJ2-2, with 11 bases that match TRBD1. The V gene's germline CDR1 is SEHNR and CDR2 FQNEAQ (reference sequence). V shed 5 bases, J shed 6 bases, and the junction held 5 bases outside the gene matches. The CDR3 has 15 residues. The CDR3: CASSLGQGAAGELFF. The CDR3 DNA sequence: TGTGCCAGCAGCCTAGGACAGGGGGCCGCCGGGGAGCTGTTTTTT. Combining the CDR3 with reference TRBV7-9 and TRBJ2-2 gives the whole variable domain DTGVSQNPRHKITKRGQNVTFRCDPISEHNRLYWYRQTLGQGPEFLTYFQNEAQLEKSRLLSDRFSAERPKGSFSTLEIQRTEQGDSAMYLCASSLGQGAAGELFFGEGSRLTVL.

This sequence joins TRBV28 and TRBJ2-2; D not certain. Germline values: CDR1 MDHEN, CDR2 SYDVKM. The CDR3 is 15 residues long. V lost 5 bases to trimming and J lost 4 bases, with 14 bases between them. The CDR3 DNA is TGTGCCAGCAGTCCCGCGGCACCCAGCACCGGGGAGCTGTTTTTT. Protein sequence: CASSPAAPSTGELFF. Drawing the rest from reference TRBV28 and TRBJ2-2, the complete variable domain is DVKVTQSSRYLVKRTGEKVFLECVQDMDHENMFWYRQDPGLGLRLIYFSYDVKMKEKGDIPEGYSVSREKKERFSLILESASTNQTSMYLCASSPAAPSTGELFFGEGSRLTVL.